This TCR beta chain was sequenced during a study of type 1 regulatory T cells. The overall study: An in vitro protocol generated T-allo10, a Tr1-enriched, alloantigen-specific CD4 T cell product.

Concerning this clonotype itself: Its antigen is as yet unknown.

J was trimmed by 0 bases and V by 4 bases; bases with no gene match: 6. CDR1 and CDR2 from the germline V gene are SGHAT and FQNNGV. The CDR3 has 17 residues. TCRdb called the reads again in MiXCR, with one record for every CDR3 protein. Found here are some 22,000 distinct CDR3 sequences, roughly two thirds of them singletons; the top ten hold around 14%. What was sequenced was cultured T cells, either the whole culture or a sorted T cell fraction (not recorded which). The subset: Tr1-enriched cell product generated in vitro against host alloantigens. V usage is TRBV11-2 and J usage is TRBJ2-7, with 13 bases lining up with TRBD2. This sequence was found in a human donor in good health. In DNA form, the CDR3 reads TGTGCCAGCAGCTGGACTAGCGGGGGCCTAAGCTCCTACGAGCAGTACTTC. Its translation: CASSWTSGGLSSYEQYF.